The rows below give T cell receptor beta chains drawn from one sample of a study of shared clonotypes between healthy human individuals. Libraries were prepared by immunoSEQ multiplex PCR; TCRdb keeps only in-frame clonotypes and omits some of them. The table records 2 million to 2.5 million clones, roughly 95% of them present only once. Sequenced sample: naive CD4+ T cells sorted from blood. These receptors were obtained from a man aged 18 to 30 in good health. Both conserved end residues are part of each CDR3. A D gene is named only where the DNA matches it firmly. Clone size is not always given. Where it is, it says once, few, many or a class for expanded clones.

d_call,clone_size,cdr3_length,j_call,v_call,cdr3_aa,cdr3_nt
NA,NA,12,TRBJ1-5,TRBV7-8,CASSTPRQPQHF,TGTGCCAGCAGCACCCCTCGGCAGCCCCAGCATTTT
NA,once,14,TRBJ1-5,TRBV29-1,CSVVWGTKDQPQHF,TGCAGCGTTGTTTGGGGGACAAAGGATCAGCCCCAGCATTTT
NA,NA,15,TRBJ2-3,TRBV5-4,CASSPPGGETDTQYF,TGTGCCAGCAGCCCGCCGGGCGGGGAGACAGATACGCAGTATTTT
TRBD1,NA,14,TRBJ1-4,TRBV5-6,CASRQQGASEKLFF,TGTGCCAGCAGGCAGCAGGGGGCGAGTGAAAAACTGTTTTTT
NA,NA,13,TRBJ2-1,TRBV5-6,CASTPGGYNEQFF,TGTGCCAGCACCCCGGGCGGATACAATGAGCAGTTCTTC
NA,NA,14,TRBJ1-2,TRBV7-2,CASSPEPDNYGYTF,TGTGCCAGCAGCCCCGAACCAGACAACTATGGCTACACCTTC
NA,NA,15,TRBJ1-3,TRBV6-1,CARNRGAGSGNTIYF,TGTGCCCGAAACCGGGGGGCAGGGTCAGGAAACACCATATATTTT
TRBD1,NA,16,TRBJ2-7,TRBV18,CASSPGPGQAAYEQYF,TGTGCCAGCTCACCCGGACCGGGACAGGCGGCCTACGAGCAGTACTTC
TRBD1,NA,16,TRBJ2-1,TRBV7-9,CASSLGGTGHYNEQFF,TGTGCCAGCAGCTTAGGGGGGACAGGGCACTACAATGAGCAGTTCTTC
TRBD1,NA,11,TRBJ2-7,TRBV28,CASSATGGPYF,TGTGCCAGCAGTGCGACAGGGGGGCCGTACTTC
NA,NA,14,TRBJ1-2,TRBV2,CASSELGSGGGYTF,TGTGCCAGCAGTGAATTAGGGTCCGGGGGTGGCTACACCTTC
TRBD1,few,12,TRBJ1-5,TRBV30,CAWSEGAQPQHF,TGTGCCTGGAGCGAGGGGGCTCAGCCCCAGCATTTT
NA,NA,12,TRBJ2-7,TRBV5-1,CASSSNYYEQYF,TGCGCCAGCAGTTCGAACTACTACGAGCAGTACTTC
NA,NA,12,TRBJ1-1,TRBV14,CASSRTPEGAFF,TGTGCCAGCAGCCGCACGCCAGAGGGAGCTTTCTTT
NA,NA,14,TRBJ2-2,TRBV7-9,CASSSQGGSGELFF,TGTGCCAGCAGCTCGCAAGGGGGGTCCGGGGAGCTGTTTTTT
NA,NA,15,TRBJ1-1,TRBV2,CASSEALRGNTEAFF,TGTGCCAGCAGTGAAGCGCTTCGAGGTAACACTGAAGCTTTCTTT
NA,NA,13,TRBJ1-4,TRBV11-2,CASSPGPGAGLFF,TGTGCCAGCAGCCCGGGGCCCGGGGCCGGACTGTTTTTT
NA,NA,13,TRBJ1-1,TRBV9,CASSPQGNTEAFF,TGTGCCAGCAGTCCTCAGGGAAACACTGAAGCTTTCTTT
NA,NA,12,TRBJ2-2,TRBV18,CASSRLGGELFF,TGTGCCAGCTCACGACTGGGCGGGGAGCTGTTTTTT
NA,NA,14,TRBJ1-1,TRBV2,CASMAQGRNTEAFF,TGTGCCAGCATGGCCCAGGGTCGGAACACTGAAGCTTTCTTT
NA,NA,14,TRBJ2-7,TRBV27,CASSLSTGSYEQYF,TGTGCCAGCAGTTTATCTACAGGGAGCTACGAGCAGTACTTC
NA,NA,13,TRBJ1-2,TRBV29-1,CSVEPPANYGYTF,TGCAGCGTTGAACCCCCGGCTAACTATGGCTACACCTTC
NA,NA,16,TRBJ1-1,TRBV19,CASSGVRAGELVVAFF,TGTGCCAGTAGTGGTGTACGGGCAGGGGAACTAGTGGTGGCTTTCTTT
TRBD1,NA,13,TRBJ2-7,TRBV6-5,CASKGTGAGEQYF,TGTGCCAGCAAAGGGACAGGGGCGGGAGAGCAGTACTTC
NA,NA,15,TRBJ1-4,TRBV7-2,CASSQTYGTNEKLFF,TGTGCCAGCAGCCAAACCTACGGAACTAATGAAAAACTGTTTTTT
TRBD2,NA,14,TRBJ2-1,TRBV7-9,CASSPTGLGNEQFF,TGTGCCAGCAGCCCTACGGGACTAGGCAATGAGCAGTTCTTC
NA,NA,15,TRBJ2-1,TRBV7-7,CASSSRIAVMNEQFF,TGTGCTAGCAGCTCCCGGATAGCGGTTATGAATGAGCAGTTCTTC
NA,NA,15,TRBJ2-7,TRBV4-1,CASSHQPGTSYEQYF,TGCGCCAGCAGCCATCAACCGGGAACCTCCTACGAGCAGTACTTC
TRBD1,NA,14,TRBJ2-1,TRBV6-1,CASIRDRVGNEQFF,TGTGCCAGCATTCGGGACAGGGTCGGGAATGAGCAGTTCTTC
NA,NA,13,TRBJ2-3,TRBV30,CAWRQGLADTQYF,TGTGCCTGGAGGCAGGGGCTGGCAGATACGCAGTATTTT
NA,NA,12,TRBJ1-1,TRBV5-1,CASSPGLSGAFF,TGCGCCAGCAGCCCTGGTCTTTCAGGAGCTTTCTTT
NA,once,17,TRBJ2-3,TRBV5-4,CASSSPGTRGYTDTQYF,TGTGCCAGCAGCTCCCCCGGGACCCGCGGGTACACAGATACGCAGTATTTT
TRBD1,NA,12,TRBJ2-7,TRBV6-1,CATQDRSYEQYF,TGTGCCACCCAGGACAGGTCCTACGAGCAGTACTTC
NA,NA,12,TRBJ1-2,TRBV7-9,CASSAGDGGYTF,TGTGCCAGCAGTGCCGGGGACGGCGGCTACACCTTC
NA,once,11,TRBJ2-1,TRBV29-1,CSVLPRNEQFF,TGCAGCGTTTTGCCGCGGAATGAGCAGTTCTTC